The 18 T cell receptor beta chains listed next were all sequenced from one sample in a study of cytomegalovirus exposure and HLA in healthy donors. Clones were read by immunoSEQ multiplex PCR, and TCRdb kept only the in-frame ones, dropping some. The sample lists about 150,000 clones, about 94% occurring once. The sample comprised PBMCs. Every receptor here comes from a man aged 18 to 30 in good health and CMV-seropositive.

The chain has TRBV5-1 and TRBJ1-1; D possibly corresponds to TRBD1 (6 bases). The CDR3 has 15 amino acids. Germline assignment: CDR1 SGHRS and CDR2 YFSETQ. Trimming took 4 bases from V and 1 from J, leaving 14 bases between them. Written as DNA, the CDR3 is TGCGCCAGCAGCGTCTCCGGGACATCGAACACTGAAGCTTTCTTT. Translated: CASSVSGTSNTEAFF.

This chain links TRBV5-1 with TRBJ2-7; the match to TRBD1 covers 8 bases. CDR1 is SGHRS and CDR2 is YFSETQ in the germline V gene. There are 18 residues in the CDR3. V gave up 2 bases and J gave up 2 bases; unmatched junction bases: 15. DNA of the CDR3: TGCGCCAGCAGCTTTGAGACAGGGGTCATACGACGCCCCTACGAGCAGTACTTC. Protein product: CASSFETGVIRRPYEQYF. The variable domain in full, with the rest retrieved from reference TRBV5-1 and TRBJ2-7, is KAGVTQTPRYLIKTRGQQVTLSCSPISGHRSVSWYQQTPGQGLQFLFEYFSETQRNKGNFPGRFSGRQFSNSRSEMNVSTLELGDSALYLCASSFETGVIRRPYEQYFGPGTRLTVT.

The DNA of the CDR3 is TGTGCCAGCAGCGTCACGACAGGGACTGCTGGCTACACCTTC. Its protein is CASSVTTGTAGYTF. The chain has TRBV2 and TRBJ1-2, with TRBD1 matching over 7 bases. In germline, CDR1 is SNHLY, CDR2 FYNNEI. The CDR3 has 14 amino acids. The V gene end was trimmed by 6 bases and the J gene end by 7 bases; junction bases not matched to a gene: 11. Complete variable domain (other parts from reference TRBV2 and TRBJ1-2): EPEVTQTPSHQVTQMGQEVILRCVPISNHLYFYWYRQILGQKVEFLVSFYNNEISEKSEIFDDQFSVERPDGSNFTLKIRSTKLEDSAMYFCASSVTTGTAGYTFGSGTRLTVV.

This chain connects TRBV6-1 to TRBJ2-7, with a possible D match to TRBD2 (5 bases). The V gene's germline CDR1 is MNHNS and CDR2 SASEGT. The V and J ends lost 8 bases and 3 bases respectively, with 17 bases between them. The CDR3 sequence is 14 residues long. CDR3 DNA: TGTGCCAGCCCGGTAGACGACGGACTCTACGAGCAGTACTTC. It specifies CASPVDDGLYEQYF.

The chain is built from TRBV25-1 and TRBJ2-1, with D possibly TRBD2 on 5 matching bases. The germline V gene has CDR1 MGHDK and CDR2 SYGVNS. The V end lost 4 bases, the J end lost 4 bases, and 8 bases lay between the germline ends. The CDR3 totals 13 residues. In DNA, the CDR3 is TGTGCCAGCAGTGGGACTTATTACAATGAGCAGTTCTTC. Its translation is CASSGTYYNEQFF.

This chain uses TRBV6-4 with TRBJ2-3; TRBD2 might be the D (5 bases). V lost 4 bases to trimming and J lost 4 bases, with 15 bases between them. Germline lookup yields CDR1 MRHNA and CDR2 SNTAGT. This CDR3 region has 15 residues. The CDR3 loop reads CASSAKGSAADTQYF. The CDR3 bases are TGTGCCAGCAGTGCAAAAGGGAGTGCGGCAGATACGCAGTATTTT.

The V call is TRBV5-1, the J call TRBJ2-1, with 9 bases aligning to TRBD2. Germline V gene data show CDR1 as SGHRS and CDR2 as YFSETQ. V dropped 0 bases and J dropped 9; count of bases not matched to a gene: 7. CDR3 length: 15 amino acids. CDR3 protein: CASSLAREGLGEQFF. Written as DNA, the CDR3 is TGCGCCAGCAGCTTGGCGCGGGAGGGCCTTGGTGAGCAGTTCTTC.

V and J are TRBV27 and TRBJ1-5; D not resolved. V was pared by 6 bases and J by 0 bases, with 12 bases between. CDR1 is MNHEY and CDR2 is SMNVEV in the germline V gene (reference sequence). This CDR3 is 15 amino acids long. The CDR3, as DNA: TGTGCCAGCAGACTCCTCGGGTCTAGCAATCAGCCCCAGCATTTT. This gives the protein CASRLLGSSNQPQHF.

V gene TRBV9 combines with J gene TRBJ1-3; 8 bases line up with TRBD1. With V trimmed by 4 bases and J by 4 bases, 7 bases remained unmatched. The germline V gene encodes CDR1 SGDLS and CDR2 YYNGEE. The length of the CDR3 is 15 residues. This chain's CDR3 is CASSPTGGRGNTIYF. The CDR3 DNA follows: TGTGCCAGCAGCCCCACAGGGGGACGCGGAAACACCATATATTTT. The full variable domain, with the rest looked up from reference TRBV9 and TRBJ1-3, is DSGVTQTPKHLITATGQRVTLRCSPRSGDLSVYWYQQSLDQGLQFLIQYYNGEERAKGNILERFSAQQFPDLHSELNLSSLELGDSALYFCASSPTGGRGNTIYFGEGSWLTVV.

This clone was seen more than once but under ten times. The J gene is TRBJ1-1, the V gene TRBV28; possibly TRBD1 for D (5 bases). Germline CDR1 reads MDHEN; CDR2 reads SYDVKM. This CDR3 has 14 amino acids. V was pared by 6 bases and J by 6 bases, with 17 bases between. The CDR3 spells CASSRTGLSSEAFF. The DNA for the CDR3 is TGTGCCAGCAGCCGAACAGGATTGTCTTCTGAAGCTTTCTTT.

V and J are TRBV25-1 and TRBJ2-1; TRBD2 is a possible D gene (6 bases). The CDR3 has 14 amino acids. Germline V lookup: CDR1 MGHDK, CDR2 SYGVNS. Trimming took 4 bases from V and 5 from J, leaving 12 bases between them. The CDR3: CASSAPGAHNEQFF. CDR3 bases: TGTGCCAGCAGTGCCCCGGGAGCCCACAATGAGCAGTTCTTC. Drawing the rest from reference TRBV25-1 and TRBJ2-1, the complete variable domain is EADIYQTPRYLVIGTGKKITLECSQTMGHDKMYWYQQDPGMELHLIHYSYGVNSTEKGDLSSESTVSRIRTEHFPLTLESARPSHTSQYLCASSAPGAHNEQFFGPGTRLTVL.

The chain couples TRBV20-1 to TRBJ2-7; no clear D gene. V was pared by 0 bases and J by 9 bases, with 9 bases between. The CDR3 totals 11 residues. Germline V lookup: CDR1 DFQATT, CDR2 SNEGSKA (reference sequence). The CDR3 DNA follows: TGCAGTGCTAGAGATCTCGGCGGGCAGTACTTC. It yields the protein CSARDLGGQYF.

This sequence joins TRBV9 and TRBJ1-2, with D possibly being TRBD1 (5 bases). Germline V gene lookup returns CDR1 SGDLS and CDR2 YYNGEE. The CDR3 extends over 14 amino acids. V was shortened by 0 bases and J by 6 bases, with 12 bases between the two germline ends. The CDR3 sequence: CASSVGPGGDGYTF. The CDR3 region has the DNA TGTGCCAGCAGCGTAGGACCTGGGGGGGATGGCTACACCTTC.

V usage is TRBV9 and J usage is TRBJ2-7, with 13 positions matching TRBD2. This CDR3 is built from 17 residues. Trimming took 0 bases from V and 3 from J; bases not matched to a gene: 6. The germline gives CDR1 SGDLS, CDR2 YYNGEE. The CDR3 sequence is CASSVGARTSGGYEQYF. The DNA for the CDR3 is TGTGCCAGCAGCGTAGGGGCGAGGACTAGCGGGGGCTACGAGCAGTACTTC.

The J gene is TRBJ2-1, the V gene TRBV12-5; D possibly corresponds to TRBD2 (5 bases). CDR1 and CDR2 (germline): LGHNT, FRNRAP. Trimming took 2 bases from V and 3 from J, leaving 8 bases between them. CDR3 length: 14 amino acids. The CDR3 loop reads CASGLNSGYNEQFF. CDR3 coding DNA: TGTGCTAGTGGTTTGAACAGCGGCTACAATGAGCAGTTCTTC.

The CDR3 sequence: CASSPADRGQETQYF. DNA for the CDR3: TGTGCCAGCAGCCCGGCGGACAGGGGCCAAGAGACCCAGTACTTC. The rearrangement joins TRBV5-6 to TRBJ2-5; 9 bases agree with TRBD1. V gave up 4 bases and J gave up 1 base; unmatched junction bases: 5. CDR3 length equals 15 residues. Per the germline V gene, CDR1 is SGHDT and CDR2 is YYEEEE.

The chain combines TRBV7-2 with TRBJ1-1; no clear D gene. V was shortened by 4 bases and J by 6 bases, with 9 bases between the two germline ends. Germline assignment: CDR1 SGHTA and CDR2 FQGNSA. CDR3 length: 12 amino acids. Written as DNA, the CDR3 is TGTGCCAGCAGCTCCCTTTCAGCTGAAGCTTTCTTT. This translates into CASSSLSAEAFF.

This clone showed up just once. V and J are TRBV19 and TRBJ2-7; TRBD2 might be the D (5 bases). With 5 bases removed from V and 0 bases from J, the gap between germline ends came to 8 bases. Germline V gives CDR1 LNHDA, CDR2 SQIVND (reference sequence). There are 13 residues in the CDR3. Here the CDR3 reads CASSLGSSYEQYF. The CDR3 bases are TGTGCCAGTAGTCTTGGGAGCTCCTACGAGCAGTACTTC.